The TCR beta chain described here comes from a study of cytomegalovirus exposure and HLA in healthy donors. The PCR employed 60 Vbeta primers together with 13 Jbeta primers. Here immunoSEQ multiplex PCR was the method, and the copy in TCRdb shows in-frame clones only, minus some. The repertoire holds approximately 170,000 clones, over 70% seen once, with approximately 1.3% in the top ten. This clone was picked up one time. The source is a man aged 50 to 59 in good health and CMV-seropositive. The source material was PBMCs.

This chain's CDR3 is CATSRHGTPETQYF. CDR3 sequence (DNA): TGTGCCACCAGCAGGCACGGGACACCGGAGACCCAGTACTTC. The chain joins TRBV15 to TRBJ2-5, with D tentatively TRBD1 (6 bases). The CDR3 runs 14 residues. V dropped 3 bases and J dropped 5 bases, with 13 bases sitting between them. Germline V lookup: CDR1 LNHNV, CDR2 YYDKDF (reference sequence).